These 22 T cell receptor beta chains came from one sample sequenced in a study of shared clonotypes between healthy human individuals. Sequenced by immunoSEQ multiplex PCR; TCRdb stores in-frame clones only, minus some. The repertoire holds roughly 2.2 million clones, with over 85% as singletons. Sequenced sample: naive CD4+ T cells from PBMCs. Subset in this sample: CD45RA+ positively selected. The receptors stem from a man younger than 35 in good health. Some clones in this sample may be carry-over from other donors' samples.

Remarks on this clone: At the DNA level, this CDR3 is encoded by other sequences in the same sample as well. The DNA of the CDR3 is TGTGCCAGCAGCCCCGGAGGGCCGAGCTCCTACGAGCAGTACTTC. Encoded protein: CASSPGGPSSYEQYF. The chain joins TRBV11-3 to TRBJ2-7, with D possibly TRBD2 on 6 matching bases. The CDR3 runs 15 residues. Trimming pared 5 bases from V and 0 bases from J, leaving 14 bases between. Germline CDR1 and CDR2: SGHNT and YENEEA.

This sequence joins TRBV7-2 and TRBJ1-2; TRBD1 agrees at 10 bases. The CDR3 covers 13 residues. Germline CDR1 reads SGHTA; CDR2 reads FQGNSA. Trimming took 5 bases from V and 7 from J; bases not matched to a gene: 4. The CDR3 protein is CASSIGQGGGYTF. Written as DNA, the CDR3 is TGTGCCAGCAGCATTGGACAGGGGGGTGGCTACACCTTC.

V and J are TRBV6-1 and TRBJ2-1, with D hard to call. Trimming shortened V by 0 bases and J by 14 bases, and 14 bases separated the two germline ends. Per the germline V gene, CDR1 is MNHNS and CDR2 is SASEGT. The CDR3 contains 13 residues. The CDR3 sequence: CASSEARGDWKFF. In DNA form, the CDR3 reads TGTGCCAGCAGTGAAGCGCGTGGCGACTGGAAGTTCTTC.

The chain recombines TRBV29-1 with TRBJ1-1; 8 bases line up with TRBD1. V gave up 6 bases and J gave up 6 bases; unmatched junction bases: 6. CDR1 is SQVTM and CDR2 is ANQGSEA in the germline V gene. The CDR3 contains 12 residues. This CDR3 is CSVERGQAEAFF. The CDR3 nucleotides read TGCAGCGTGGAACGGGGACAGGCTGAAGCTTTCTTT.

The chain is built from TRBV7-9 and TRBJ2-1; D gene unclear. Germline assignment: CDR1 SEHNR and CDR2 FQNEAQ (reference sequence). This CDR3 spans 17 amino acids. V was shortened by 5 bases and J by 1 base, with 18 bases between the two germline ends. The CDR3 here is CASSPSVGRKSYNEQFF. DNA of the CDR3: TGTGCCAGCAGCCCAAGTGTCGGGCGGAAATCCTACAATGAGCAGTTCTTC.

This chain connects TRBV7-9 to TRBJ1-4; D gene ambiguous. Per the germline V gene, CDR1 is SEHNR and CDR2 is FQNEAQ (reference sequence). Between the trimmed V and J ends, which lost 5 bases and 3 bases, there was a span of 10 bases. The CDR3 runs to 14 residues. CDR3 bases: TGTGCCAGCAGCCGTCCTGGCGCTAATGAAAAACTGTTTTTT. Residues: CASSRPGANEKLFF.

On this clone: In the same sample, other DNA sequences code for this CDR3. The gene calls are TRBV6-1 and TRBJ1-2; the D gene is possibly TRBD1 (5 bases). Trimming shortened V by 7 bases and J by 0 bases, and 12 bases separated the two germline ends. The germline V gene has CDR1 MNHNS and CDR2 SASEGT. CDR3 size: 14 residues. The CDR3 sequence is CASTLGGANYGYTF. DNA of the CDR3: TGTGCCAGCACTCTGGGGGGAGCTAACTATGGCTACACCTTC.

This sequence joins TRBV2 and TRBJ2-3, with 8 bases aligning to TRBD2. The CDR3 consists of 14 residues. From germline, CDR1 is SNHLY and CDR2 FYNNEI. Trimming at V came to 5 bases and at J to 2 bases, leaving 3 bases not matched to a gene. CDR3 sequence: CASSTSGLTDTQYF. The CDR3, as DNA: TGTGCCAGCAGTACTAGCGGCCTCACAGATACGCAGTATTTT.

V and J are TRBV5-1 and TRBJ1-2, with 9 bases identical to TRBD1. Germline V gene lookup returns CDR1 SGHRS and CDR2 YFSETQ. The length of the CDR3 is 15 residues. After removal of 7 bases from V and 4 bases from J, the junction contained 11 bases not matched to a gene. The CDR3 loop reads CASANSTGGTYGYTF. The CDR3 DNA follows: TGCGCCAGCGCCAACTCGACAGGGGGTACCTATGGCTACACCTTC.

Details on this clone: This sample includes further DNA sequences coding for the same CDR3. The genes are TRBV5-1 and TRBJ2-3, with no clear D. In germline, CDR1 is SGHRS, CDR2 YFSETQ. The CDR3 length is 14 residues. Trimming stripped 2 bases from V and 2 bases from J, with 9 bases between. In nucleotides, the CDR3 is TGCGCCAGCAGCTTCGGGCAGGACACAGATACGCAGTATTTT. Its protein product is CASSFGQDTDTQYF.

In the case of this clone: Other nucleotide sequences from this sample produce the same CDR3. CDR3 protein: CASSFGPQETQYF. CDR3 nucleotide sequence: TGTGCCAGCAGCTTCGGGCCCCAAGAGACCCAGTACTTC. The chain is built from TRBV7-3 and TRBJ2-5, with D unclear. This CDR3 is 13 amino acids long. V gave up 3 bases and J gave up 1 base, with 6 bases separating them. CDR1 and CDR2 (germline): SGHTA, FQGTGA.

In this sample, this clone turned up a few times. The chain combines TRBV2 with TRBJ2-7; D remains unclear. Germline CDR1 reads SNHLY; CDR2 reads FYNNEI. V was clipped by 4 bases and J by 3 bases, with 13 bases between them. The length of the CDR3 is 14 residues. In DNA, the CDR3 is TGTGCCAGCAGTGCCGTGGGCGGAGACTACGAGCAGTACTTC. Translated: CASSAVGGDYEQYF. Using reference TRBV2 and TRBJ2-7 for the parts outside the CDR3, the full variable domain is EPEVTQTPSHQVTQMGQEVILRCVPISNHLYFYWYRQILGQKVEFLVSFYNNEISEKSEIFDDQFSVERPDGSNFTLKIRSTKLEDSAMYFCASSAVGGDYEQYFGPGTRLTVT.

This clone has only one observation. The V and J genes are TRBV6-5 and TRBJ1-4; 8 nucleotides match TRBD1. The CDR3 extends over 14 amino acids. The germline CDR1 and CDR2 sequences are MNHEY and SVGAGI. V trimming: 7 bases; J trimming: 5 bases; junction bases outside the gene matches: 6. The CDR3 sequence: CASKNRGVNEKLFF. The CDR3 DNA sequence: TGTGCCAGCAAGAACAGGGGGGTAAATGAAAAACTGTTTTTT.

Note on this clone: Compared with germline, one end of the junction differs, possibly owing to a read error. The chain employs TRBV7-2 and TRBJ2-7, with 7 bases fitting TRBD1. Germline CDR1 is SGHTA and CDR2 is FQGNSA. The CDR3 totals 14 residues. The CDR3 DNA follows: TGTGCCAGCAGCTTGGGGACAGCCCTATTGGAGCAGCACTTC. Its translation is CASSLGTALLEQHF.

The V gene is TRBV9, the J gene TRBJ2-7; tentative D call: TRBD1 (7 bases). The CDR3 is 18 amino acids. Germline V gene sequence: CDR1 SGDLS, CDR2 YYNGEE. Trimming pared 3 bases from V and 6 bases from J, leaving 28 bases between. The CDR3: CASSATAQRGTERLEQYF. The DNA for the CDR3 is TGTGCCAGCAGCGCAACAGCACAACGGGGGACAGAGCGGCTCGAGCAGTACTTC.

J is TRBJ2-7 and V is TRBV5-6; D might be TRBD1 (6 bases). This CDR3 contains 13 residues. The germline V and J ends were trimmed by 4 bases and 6 bases, with 14 bases remaining between them. Per germline, CDR1 SGHDT and CDR2 YYEEEE. CDR3: CASSLGSRGEQYF. CDR3 nucleotides: TGTGCCAGCAGCCTGGGGAGCAGGGGCGAGCAGTACTTC.

The CDR3 is CASSVDYAGYNEQFF. CDR3 sequence (DNA): TGTGCCAGCAGCGTGGACTATGCGGGTTACAATGAGCAGTTCTTC. The chain couples TRBV9 to TRBJ2-1, with D possibly matching TRBD2 (6 bases). V was clipped by 2 bases and J by 4 bases, with 13 bases between them. CDR3 length equals 15 residues. From germline, CDR1 is SGDLS and CDR2 YYNGEE. Filled out from reference TRBV9 and TRBJ2-1, the complete variable domain reads DSGVTQTPKHLITATGQRVTLRCSPRSGDLSVYWYQQSLDQGLQFLIQYYNGEERAKGNILERFSAQQFPDLHSELNLSSLELGDSALYFCASSVDYAGYNEQFFGPGTRLTVL.

The CDR3 loop reads CASQGSGRDTQYF. Written as DNA, the CDR3 is TGTGCCAGCCAGGGTAGCGGGAGAGATACGCAGTATTTT. The chain recombines TRBV28 with TRBJ2-3; TRBD2 matches 9 bases. With 8 bases clipped from V and 5 bases from J, the junction kept 5 bases outside the gene matches. CDR1 and CDR2 (germline): MDHEN, SYDVKM. This CDR3 region has 13 residues.

The chain joins TRBV11-3 to TRBJ2-7; D is perhaps TRBD1 (6 bases). V was shortened by 1 base and J by 6 bases, with 13 bases between the two germline ends. The CDR3 runs to 14 residues. The V gene's germline CDR1 is SGHNT and CDR2 YENEEA. The CDR3 bases are TGTGCCAGCAGCTTAGGGTACAGGGAAACCGAGCAGTACTTC. This sequence encodes CASSLGYRETEQYF. Full variable domain (rest looked up from reference TRBV11-3 and TRBJ2-7): EAGVVQSPRYKIIEKKQPVAFWCNPISGHNTLYWYLQNLGQGPELLIRYENEEAVDDSQLPKDRFSAERLKGVDSTLKIQPAELGDSAVYLCASSLGYRETEQYFGPGTRLTVT.

This chain connects TRBV10-3 to TRBJ1-2; 9 nucleotides agree with TRBD1. This CDR3 spans 13 amino acids. CDR1 ENHRY and CDR2 SYGVKD come from the germline V gene. Trimming cost V 6 bases and J 7 bases; bases outside gene matches: 6. The CDR3 DNA sequence: TGTGCCATCAGGGAACAGGGGGCGAGTGGCTACACCTTC. The encoded protein is CAIREQGASGYTF.

The V and J genes are TRBV5-5 and TRBJ1-5, with 7 bases matching TRBD1. The V segment lost 4 bases and the J segment 2 bases; nucleotides outside the gene matches: 6. The CDR3 has 15 amino acids. Germline lookup yields CDR1 SGHKS and CDR2 YYEKEE (reference sequence). The CDR3 loop is CASSLKGAGNQPQHF. CDR3 DNA sequence: TGTGCCAGCAGCCTCAAGGGGGCGGGCAATCAGCCCCAGCATTTT.

This chain connects TRBV9 to TRBJ2-1; D might be TRBD1 or TRBD2, each matching 5 bases. Trimming shortened V by 3 bases and J by 9 bases, and 22 bases separated the two germline ends. From germline, CDR1 is SGDLS and CDR2 YYNGEE. The CDR3 contains 16 residues. CDR3 protein: CASSGNPGRAWREQFF. CDR3 nucleotides: TGTGCCAGCAGCGGGAATCCGGGACGGGCTTGGCGTGAGCAGTTCTTC.